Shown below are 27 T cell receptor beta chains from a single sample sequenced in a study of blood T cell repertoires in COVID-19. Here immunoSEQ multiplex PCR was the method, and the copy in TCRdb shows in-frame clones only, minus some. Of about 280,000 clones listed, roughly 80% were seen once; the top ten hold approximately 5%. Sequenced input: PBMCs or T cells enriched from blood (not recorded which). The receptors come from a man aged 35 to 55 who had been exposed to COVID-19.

The CDR3 sequence is CASRGLYTGELFF. CDR3 nucleotide sequence: TGTGCCAGTAGGGGACTTTACACCGGGGAGCTGTTTTTT. This chain connects TRBV19 to TRBJ2-2; D is perhaps TRBD2 (6 bases). V was shortened by 6 bases and J by 3 bases, with 8 bases between the two germline ends. Per the germline V gene, CDR1 is LNHDA and CDR2 is SQIVND (reference sequence). The CDR3 consists of 13 residues.

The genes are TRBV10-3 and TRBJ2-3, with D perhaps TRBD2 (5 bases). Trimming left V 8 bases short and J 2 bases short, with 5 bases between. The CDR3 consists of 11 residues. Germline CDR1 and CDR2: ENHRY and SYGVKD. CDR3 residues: CAIGLTDTQYF. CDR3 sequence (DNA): TGTGCCATCGGACTCACAGATACGCAGTATTTT.

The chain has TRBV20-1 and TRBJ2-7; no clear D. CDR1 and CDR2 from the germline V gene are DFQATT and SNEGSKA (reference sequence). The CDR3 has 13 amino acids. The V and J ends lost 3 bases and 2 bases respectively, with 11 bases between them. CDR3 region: CSASSQLTYEQYF. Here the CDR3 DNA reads TGCAGTGCTAGTTCACAGTTAACCTACGAGCAGTACTTC.

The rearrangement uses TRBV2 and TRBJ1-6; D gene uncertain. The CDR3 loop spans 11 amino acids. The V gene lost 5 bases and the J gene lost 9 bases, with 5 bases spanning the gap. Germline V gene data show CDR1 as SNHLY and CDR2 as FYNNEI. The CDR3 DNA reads TGTGCCAGCAGTCCTAGTTCACCCCTCCACTTT. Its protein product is CASSPSSPLHF.

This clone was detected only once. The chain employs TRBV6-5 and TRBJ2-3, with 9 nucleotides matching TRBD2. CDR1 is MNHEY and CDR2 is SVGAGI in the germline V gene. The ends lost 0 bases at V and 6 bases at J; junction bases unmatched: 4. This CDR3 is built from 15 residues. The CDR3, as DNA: TGTGCCAGCAGTTACTCTTCCAGCGGGAGGGATACGCAGTATTTT. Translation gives CASSYSSSGRDTQYF.

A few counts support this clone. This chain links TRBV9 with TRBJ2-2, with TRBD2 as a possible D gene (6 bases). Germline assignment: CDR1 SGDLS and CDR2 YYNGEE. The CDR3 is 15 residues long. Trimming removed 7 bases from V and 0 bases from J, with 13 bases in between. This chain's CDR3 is CASRPGLPNTGELFF. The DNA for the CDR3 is TGTGCCAGCCGACCGGGACTGCCGAACACCGGGGAGCTGTTTTTT. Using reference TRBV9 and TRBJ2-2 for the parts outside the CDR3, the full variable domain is DSGVTQTPKHLITATGQRVTLRCSPRSGDLSVYWYQQSLDQGLQFLIQYYNGEERAKGNILERFSAQQFPDLHSELNLSSLELGDSALYFCASRPGLPNTGELFFGEGSRLTVL.

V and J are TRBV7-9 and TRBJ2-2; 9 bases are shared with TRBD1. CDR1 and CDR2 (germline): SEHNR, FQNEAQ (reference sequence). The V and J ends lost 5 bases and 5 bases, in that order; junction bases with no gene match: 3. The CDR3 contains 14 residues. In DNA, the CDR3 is TGTGCCAGCAGCCCCGGGACAGGGACCGGGGAGCTGTTTTTT. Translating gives CASSPGTGTGELFF.

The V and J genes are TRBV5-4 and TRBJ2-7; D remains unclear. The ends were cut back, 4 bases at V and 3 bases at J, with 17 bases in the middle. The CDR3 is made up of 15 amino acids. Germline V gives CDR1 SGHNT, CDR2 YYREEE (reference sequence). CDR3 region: CASSSTRAGYYEQYF. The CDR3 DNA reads TGTGCCAGCAGCAGCACCCGTGCCGGTTACTACGAGCAGTACTTC.

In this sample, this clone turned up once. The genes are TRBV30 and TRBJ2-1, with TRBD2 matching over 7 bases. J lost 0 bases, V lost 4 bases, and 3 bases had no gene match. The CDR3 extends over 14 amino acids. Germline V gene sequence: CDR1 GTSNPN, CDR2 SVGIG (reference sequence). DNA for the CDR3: TGTGCCTGGACTAGCGGTAGCTCCTACAATGAGCAGTTCTTC. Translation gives CAWTSGSSYNEQFF.

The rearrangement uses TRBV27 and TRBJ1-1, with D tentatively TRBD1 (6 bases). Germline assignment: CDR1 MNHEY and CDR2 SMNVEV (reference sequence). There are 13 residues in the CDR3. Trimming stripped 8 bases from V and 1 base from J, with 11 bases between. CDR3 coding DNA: TGTGCCAGCTGCAGGGGATGGAACACTGAAGCTTTCTTT. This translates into CASCRGWNTEAFF.

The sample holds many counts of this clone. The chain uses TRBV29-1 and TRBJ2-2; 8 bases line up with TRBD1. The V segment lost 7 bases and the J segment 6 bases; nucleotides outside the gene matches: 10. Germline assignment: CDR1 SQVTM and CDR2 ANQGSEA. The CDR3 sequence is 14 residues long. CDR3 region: CSARTGSGPGELFF. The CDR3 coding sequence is TGCAGCGCTCGGACAGGGAGTGGGCCCGGGGAGCTGTTTTTT.

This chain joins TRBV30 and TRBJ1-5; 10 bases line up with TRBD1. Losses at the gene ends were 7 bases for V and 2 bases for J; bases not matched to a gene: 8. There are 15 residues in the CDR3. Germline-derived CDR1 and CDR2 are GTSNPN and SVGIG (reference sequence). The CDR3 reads CASKAGTGGNQPQHF. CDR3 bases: TGTGCCTCCAAGGCCGGGACAGGGGGCAATCAGCCCCAGCATTTT.

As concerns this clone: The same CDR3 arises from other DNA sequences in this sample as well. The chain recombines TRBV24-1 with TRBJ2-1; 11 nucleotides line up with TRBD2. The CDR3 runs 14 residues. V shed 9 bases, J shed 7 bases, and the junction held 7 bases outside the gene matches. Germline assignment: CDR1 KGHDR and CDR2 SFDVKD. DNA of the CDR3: TGTGCCACCTCCGGGACTAGCGGCCTAAATGAGCAGTTCTTC. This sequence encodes CATSGTSGLNEQFF.

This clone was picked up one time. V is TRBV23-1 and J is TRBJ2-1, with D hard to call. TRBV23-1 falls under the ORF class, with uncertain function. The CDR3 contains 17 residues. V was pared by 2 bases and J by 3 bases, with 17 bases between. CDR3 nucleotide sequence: TGCGCCAGCAGTCAACCAACCACCTATACCCTCTACAATGAGCAGTTCTTC. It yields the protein CASSQPTTYTLYNEQFF.

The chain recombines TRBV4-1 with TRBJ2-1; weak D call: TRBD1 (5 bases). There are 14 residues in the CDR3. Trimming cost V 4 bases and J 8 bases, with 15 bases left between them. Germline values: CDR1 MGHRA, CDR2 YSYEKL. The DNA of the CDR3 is TGCGCCAGCAGCCCCCACCAGGGAAGGGATGAGCAGTTCTTC. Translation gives CASSPHQGRDEQFF.

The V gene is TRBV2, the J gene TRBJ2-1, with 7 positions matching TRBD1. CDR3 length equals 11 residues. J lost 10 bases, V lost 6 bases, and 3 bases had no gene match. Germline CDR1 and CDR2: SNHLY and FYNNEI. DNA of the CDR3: TGTGCCAGCAGGGAGACAGGGGAGCAGTTCTTC. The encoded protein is CASRETGEQFF. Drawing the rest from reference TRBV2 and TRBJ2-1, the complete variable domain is EPEVTQTPSHQVTQMGQEVILRCVPISNHLYFYWYRQILGQKVEFLVSFYNNEISEKSEIFDDQFSVERPDGSNFTLKIRSTKLEDSAMYFCASRETGEQFFGPGTRLTVL.

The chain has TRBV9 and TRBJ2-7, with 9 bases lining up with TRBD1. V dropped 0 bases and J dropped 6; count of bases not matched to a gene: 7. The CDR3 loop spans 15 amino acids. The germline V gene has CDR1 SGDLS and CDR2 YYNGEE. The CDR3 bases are TGTGCCAGCAGCGTAGATTTGGGACAGGGTATCGAGCAGTACTTC. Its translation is CASSVDLGQGIEQYF.

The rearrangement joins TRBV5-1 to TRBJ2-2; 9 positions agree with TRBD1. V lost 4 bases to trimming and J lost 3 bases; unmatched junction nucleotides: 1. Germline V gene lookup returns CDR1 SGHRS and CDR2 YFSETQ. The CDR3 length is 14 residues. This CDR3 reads CASSRTGDTGELFF. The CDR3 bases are TGCGCCAGCAGCCGGACAGGGGACACCGGGGAGCTGTTTTTT. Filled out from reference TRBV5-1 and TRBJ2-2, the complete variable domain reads KAGVTQTPRYLIKTRGQQVTLSCSPISGHRSVSWYQQTPGQGLQFLFEYFSETQRNKGNFPGRFSGRQFSNSRSEMNVSTLELGDSALYLCASSRTGDTGELFFGEGSRLTVL.

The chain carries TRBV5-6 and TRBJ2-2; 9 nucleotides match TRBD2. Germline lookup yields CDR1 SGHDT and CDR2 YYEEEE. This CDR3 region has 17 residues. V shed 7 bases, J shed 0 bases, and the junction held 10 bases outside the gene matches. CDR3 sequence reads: CASEPTSSGTNTGELFF. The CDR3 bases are TGTGCCAGCGAGCCTACCTCTAGCGGGACGAACACCGGGGAGCTGTTTTTT.

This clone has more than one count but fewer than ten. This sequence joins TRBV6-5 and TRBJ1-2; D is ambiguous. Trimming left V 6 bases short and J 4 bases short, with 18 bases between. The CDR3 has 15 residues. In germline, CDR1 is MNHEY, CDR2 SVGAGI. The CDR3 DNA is TGTGCCAGCAGGGCCTCCGGGGTTCTGGGCTATGGCTACACCTTC. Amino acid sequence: CASRASGVLGYGYTF.

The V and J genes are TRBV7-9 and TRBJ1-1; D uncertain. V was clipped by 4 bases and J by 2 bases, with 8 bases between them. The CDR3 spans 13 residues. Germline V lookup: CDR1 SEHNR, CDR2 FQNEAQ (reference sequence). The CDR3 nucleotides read TGTGCCAGCAGCTACACAACCAACACTGAAGCTTTCTTT. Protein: CASSYTTNTEAFF.

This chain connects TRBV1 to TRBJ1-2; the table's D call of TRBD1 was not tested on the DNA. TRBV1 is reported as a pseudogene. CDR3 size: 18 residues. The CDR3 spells CTSSHGGQERLMGYGYTF. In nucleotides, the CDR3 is TGCACCAGCAGCCATGGGGGACAGGAAAGGCTTATGGGTTATGGCTACACCTTC.

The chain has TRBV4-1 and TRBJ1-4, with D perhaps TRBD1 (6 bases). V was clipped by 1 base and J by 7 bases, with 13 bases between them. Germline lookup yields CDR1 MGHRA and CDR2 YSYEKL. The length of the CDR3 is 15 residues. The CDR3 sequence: CASSQVWGRGEKLFF. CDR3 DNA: TGCGCCAGCAGCCAAGTATGGGGGCGAGGTGAAAAACTGTTTTTT.

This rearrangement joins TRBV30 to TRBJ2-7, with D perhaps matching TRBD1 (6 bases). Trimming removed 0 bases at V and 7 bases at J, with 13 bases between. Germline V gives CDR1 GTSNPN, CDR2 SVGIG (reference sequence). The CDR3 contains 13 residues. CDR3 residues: CAWSVLGGREQYF. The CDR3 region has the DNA TGTGCCTGGAGTGTACTAGGGGGACGGGAGCAGTACTTC.

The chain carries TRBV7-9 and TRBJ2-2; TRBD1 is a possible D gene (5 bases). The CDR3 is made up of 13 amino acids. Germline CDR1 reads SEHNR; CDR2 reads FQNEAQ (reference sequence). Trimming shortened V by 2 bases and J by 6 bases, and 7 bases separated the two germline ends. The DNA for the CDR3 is TGTGCCAGCAGCTTATCGACAGCCGGGGAGCTGTTTTTT. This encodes CASSLSTAGELFF.

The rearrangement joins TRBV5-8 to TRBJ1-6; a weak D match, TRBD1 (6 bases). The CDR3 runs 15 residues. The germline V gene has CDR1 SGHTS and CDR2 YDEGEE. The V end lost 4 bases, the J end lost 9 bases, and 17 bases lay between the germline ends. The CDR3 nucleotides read TGTGCCAGCAGCGGGGGACAATGGAACAGTTCACCCCTCCACTTT. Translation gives CASSGGQWNSSPLHF.

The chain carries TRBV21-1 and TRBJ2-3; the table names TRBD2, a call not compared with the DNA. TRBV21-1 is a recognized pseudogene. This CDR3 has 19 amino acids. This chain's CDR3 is CASSNQTGTSGLGTDTQYF. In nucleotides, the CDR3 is TGTGCCAGCAGCAATCAAACCGGGACTAGCGGTTTAGGCACAGATACGCAGTATTTT.